This T cell receptor beta chain comes out of a study of OX40 agonist ivuxolimab in advanced cancers. Comments on this clone: What it binds is not known.

Points from the study as a whole: Patients who responded partially at 0.1-3.0 mg/kg showed clonal expansion ranking among the lowest. Expanded clones were, on average, more numerous among CD8+ T cells than CD4+. The antigens recognized by the expanded peripheral T cells, that is their antigen specificity, were not determined.

Measured with immunoSEQ multiplex PCR; TCRdb has only the in-frame clones, and not every one. The sample has tens of thousands of clones; approximately 94% are singletons. Germline values: CDR1 SEHNR, CDR2 FQNEAQ (reference sequence). This CDR3 has 15 residues. Trimming took 5 bases from V and 5 from J, leaving 19 bases between them. This chain links TRBV7-9 with TRBJ2-7; D uncertain. The TCR sequence derives from an adult with an advanced solid tumor such as melanoma, head and neck, liver or kidney cancer. Here the sequenced sample was CD4+ or CD8+ T cells sorted from blood, taken in a trial of the OX40 agonist ivuxolimab. CDR3 sequence reads: CASSLPLDISHEQYF. CDR3 DNA: TGTGCCAGCAGCCTCCCGTTGGATATTTCCCACGAGCAGTACTTC.